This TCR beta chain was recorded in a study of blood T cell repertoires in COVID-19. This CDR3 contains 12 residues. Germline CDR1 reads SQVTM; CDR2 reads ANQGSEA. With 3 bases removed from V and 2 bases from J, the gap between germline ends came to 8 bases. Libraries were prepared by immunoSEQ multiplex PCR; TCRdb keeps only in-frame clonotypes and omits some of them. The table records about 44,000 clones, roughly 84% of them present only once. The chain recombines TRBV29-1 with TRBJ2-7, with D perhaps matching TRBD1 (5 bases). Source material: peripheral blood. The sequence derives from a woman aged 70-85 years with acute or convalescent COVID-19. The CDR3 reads CSVDTGAYEQYF. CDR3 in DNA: TGCAGCGTTGATACAGGCGCCTACGAGCAGTACTTC.